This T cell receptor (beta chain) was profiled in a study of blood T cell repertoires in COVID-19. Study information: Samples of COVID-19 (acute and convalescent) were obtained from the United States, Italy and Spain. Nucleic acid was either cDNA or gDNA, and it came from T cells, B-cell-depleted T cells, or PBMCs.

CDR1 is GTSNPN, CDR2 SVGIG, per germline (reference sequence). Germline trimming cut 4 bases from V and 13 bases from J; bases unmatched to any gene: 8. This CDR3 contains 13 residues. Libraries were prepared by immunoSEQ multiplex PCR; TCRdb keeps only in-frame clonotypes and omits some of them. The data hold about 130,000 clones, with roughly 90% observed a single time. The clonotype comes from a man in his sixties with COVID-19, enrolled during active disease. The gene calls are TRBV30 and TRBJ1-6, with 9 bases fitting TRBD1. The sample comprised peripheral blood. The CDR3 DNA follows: TGTGCCTGGACGAGGGACAGGGAAAGGCCCCTCCACTTT. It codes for CAWTRDRERPLHF.